A single sample gave rise to the 30 T cell receptor beta chains below, sequenced in a study of T cell repertoires in cytomegalovirus infection. No antigen has been assigned to these receptors. TCRdb called the reads again in MiXCR, with one record for every CDR3 protein. The repertoire includes about 920,000 distinct CDR3 sequences, roughly 30% of them detected once, and 13% sits in the top ten. Source: cultured CD8+ T cells from PBMCs, taken from culture after CMV antigen stimulation. These receptors were collected from a human donor in good health (CMV status not recorded). Some clones in this sample may be carry-over from other donors' samples.

This sequence joins TRBV19 and TRBJ2-5; no firm D call. The V end lost 5 bases, the J end lost 1 base, and 5 bases lay between the germline ends. The CDR3 has 12 residues. Germline V gene lookup returns CDR1 LNHDA and CDR2 SQIVND (reference sequence). The CDR3 DNA is TGTGCCAGTAGTGACGTCCAAGAGACCCAGTACTTC. This codes for CASSDVQETQYF. Combining the CDR3 with reference TRBV19 and TRBJ2-5 gives the whole variable domain DGGITQSPKYLFRKEGQNVTLSCEQNLNHDAMYWYRQDPGQGLRLIYYSQIVNDFQKGDIAEGYSVSREKKESFPLTVTSAQKNPTAFYLCASSDVQETQYFGPGTRLLVL.

V usage is TRBV7-9 and J usage is TRBJ2-5; D is ambiguous. In germline, CDR1 is SEHNR, CDR2 FQNEAQ (reference sequence). Trimming removed 2 bases from V and 10 bases from J, with 14 bases in between. The CDR3 is made up of 13 amino acids. The DNA of the CDR3 is TGTGCCAGCAGCTTAACCACCAAGATGGGCCAGTACTTC. Translated, it gives CASSLTTKMGQYF.

J is TRBJ1-1 and V is TRBV12-3 or TRBV12-4, with D possibly TRBD1 on 5 matching bases. V shed 6 bases and J shed 2 bases, with 16 bases lying between them. CDR3 length: 15 amino acids. This CDR3 reads CASSRGVTHNTEAFF. The CDR3 DNA follows: TGTGCCAGCAGCCGAGGGGTGACCCACAACACTGAAGCTTTCTTT.

This chain joins TRBV10-3 and TRBJ1-5; tentatively, D is TRBD1 (5 bases). Trimming left V 6 bases short and J 1 base short, with 19 bases between. The germline CDR1 and CDR2 sequences are ENHRY and SYGVKD. The CDR3 loop spans 17 amino acids. The CDR3 protein is CAISRGGGSFSNQPQHF. Here the CDR3 DNA reads TGTGCCATCAGCCGTGGGGGGGGGAGTTTCAGCAATCAGCCCCAGCATTTT.

Worth noting for this clonotype: A much more abundant neighbour one base away suggests this may be a read error. This chain uses TRBV7-2 with TRBJ1-1; no firm D call. Per germline, CDR1 SGHTA and CDR2 FQGNSA. V was trimmed by 10 bases and J by 5 bases, leaving 14 bases between them. The CDR3 totals 12 residues. Here the CDR3 DNA reads TGTGCCAACAGATCACGGAGGACTGAAGCTTTCTTT. This encodes CANRSRRTEAFF. The entire variable domain, with the rest obtained from reference TRBV7-2 and TRBJ1-1, is as follows: GAGVSQSPSNKVTEKGKDVELRCDPISGHTALYWYRQSLGQGLEFLIYFQGNSAPDKSGLPSDRFSAERTGGSVSTLTIQRTQQEDSAVYLCANRSRRTEAFFGQGTRLTVV.

The chain uses TRBV6-6 and TRBJ2-5; no definite D call. Per the germline V gene, CDR1 is MNHNY and CDR2 is SVGAGI (reference sequence). V lost 8 bases to trimming and J lost 7 bases, with 23 bases between them. The CDR3 runs 15 residues. The CDR3 is CASRTHPAPSWTQYF. The DNA of the CDR3 is TGTGCCAGCCGTACGCATCCAGCCCCGTCGTGGACCCAGTACTTC.

This clonotype was seen only a few times. The V gene is TRBV5-8, the J gene TRBJ2-1; 10 bases fit TRBD1. Germline CDR1 is SGHTS and CDR2 is YDEGEE. V gave up 2 bases and J gave up 0 bases; unmatched junction bases: 5. The length of the CDR3 is 17 residues. The DNA of the CDR3 is TGTGCCAGCAGCTTACCTTGGACAGGGGGCTCCTACAATGAGCAGTTCTTC. Its protein is CASSLPWTGGSYNEQFF.

V is TRBV7-9 and J is TRBJ2-7; D not resolved. The germline gives CDR1 SEHNR, CDR2 FQNEAQ (reference sequence). CDR3 size: 13 residues. V was trimmed by 5 bases and J by 1 base, leaving 9 bases between them. Written as DNA, the CDR3 is TGTGCCAGCAGCCCCCGACGGTCCTACGAGCAGTACTTC. Translation: CASSPRRSYEQYF.

Only a few counts were recorded for this clonotype. This chain connects TRBV2 to TRBJ2-5; 11 bases agree with TRBD2. CDR3 length: 16 amino acids. Germline loops: CDR1 SNHLY, CDR2 FYNNEI. Trimming removed 4 bases from V and 3 bases from J; junction bases left unmatched: 7. The chain's CDR3 is CASSVSSGGPEETQYF. CDR3 bases: TGTGCCAGCAGTGTATCTAGCGGGGGGCCCGAAGAGACCCAGTACTTC.

The chain is built from TRBV4-3 and TRBJ2-5; TRBD2 agrees at 15 bases. Germline CDR1 LGHNA, CDR2 YSLEER. The ends lost 4 bases at V and 3 bases at J; junction bases unmatched: 3. The CDR3 is 16 residues long. DNA of the CDR3: TGCGCCAGCAGCCGGACTAGCGGGGGGGCCGAAGAGACCCAGTACTTC. It yields the protein CASSRTSGGAEETQYF.

The CDR3 protein is CASSWKGFYEQYV. CDR3 in DNA: TGTGCCAGCAGTTGGAAGGGCTTCTACGAGCAGTACGTC. V usage is TRBV28 and J usage is TRBJ2-7, with no clear D. Deletions cut 4 bases from V and 3 bases from J, with 10 bases between. Germline V CDR1 and CDR2: MDHEN, SYDVKM. This CDR3 has 13 residues.

This clonotype was recorded a few times. The J gene is TRBJ1-2, the V gene TRBV28; no definite D call. The CDR3 covers 13 residues. The V end lost 6 bases, the J end lost 4 bases, and 12 bases lay between the germline ends. CDR1 is MDHEN, CDR2 SYDVKM, per germline. The CDR3 coding sequence is TGTGCCAGCAGCTCGACGGAAATCTATGGCTACACCTTC. Amino acid sequence: CASSSTEIYGYTF.

CDR3 amino acids: CASSLGPFLGSDTQYF. The DNA of the CDR3 is TGTGCCAGCAGCCTGGGGCCCTTCTTGGGGTCAGATACGCAGTATTTT. This chain connects TRBV27 to TRBJ2-3; D might be TRBD1 (5 bases). This CDR3 has 16 residues. Trimming stripped 6 bases from V and 4 bases from J, with 20 bases between. Germline CDR1 MNHEY, CDR2 SMNVEV (reference sequence).

This clonotype was detected ten times or more. The chain recombines TRBV7-9 with TRBJ2-5; 8 bases fit TRBD2. CDR3 length: 19 amino acids. Germline loops: CDR1 SEHNR, CDR2 FQNEAQ (reference sequence). With V trimmed by 8 bases and J by 5 bases, 25 bases remained unmatched. The DNA of the CDR3 is TGTGCCAGCTCCCCGAAAGCGGGGGCTCCCCCACCAGGAATGGAGACCCAGTACTTC. Translating it yields CASSPKAGAPPPGMETQYF.

The chain joins TRBV29-1 to TRBJ1-1; D is possibly TRBD1 (6 bases). CDR1 is SQVTM, CDR2 ANQGSEA, per germline. The CDR3 runs to 15 residues. Deletions cut 2 bases from V and 1 base from J, with 14 bases between. CDR3 coding DNA: TGCAGCGTTGAAATCATTGGGACACCGAACACTGAAGCTTTCTTT. It encodes CSVEIIGTPNTEAFF. The full variable domain, with the rest looked up from reference TRBV29-1 and TRBJ1-1, is SAVISQKPSRDICQRGTSLTIQCQVDSQVTMMFWYRQQPGQSLTLIATANQGSEATYESGFVIDKFPISRPNLTFSTLTVSNMSPEDSSIYLCSVEIIGTPNTEAFFGQGTRLTVV.

This clonotype was counted between two and nine times. The V and J genes are TRBV19 and TRBJ1-1; D is undetermined. In germline, CDR1 is LNHDA, CDR2 SQIVND (reference sequence). CDR3 length: 15 residues. V gave up 5 bases and J gave up 1 base, with 14 bases separating them. The chain's CDR3 is CASSSPEQRNTEAFF. Here the CDR3 DNA reads TGTGCCAGTAGTTCCCCCGAACAGAGGAACACTGAAGCTTTCTTT.

The rearrangement links TRBV4-2 to TRBJ2-2; the match to TRBD1 covers 10 bases. The CDR3 has 16 amino acids. The germline gives CDR1 LGHNA, CDR2 YNFKEQ. Trimming at V came to 5 bases and at J to 5 bases, leaving 8 bases not matched to a gene. CDR3 DNA: TGTGCCAGCAGCACCCGGACAGGGGGTGGTACCGGGGAGCTGTTTTTT. This translates into CASSTRTGGGTGELFF.

This clonotype was observed at least ten times. V is TRBV7-2 and J is TRBJ1-2; D unresolved. With 2 bases removed from V and 4 bases from J, the gap between germline ends came to 11 bases. Germline lookup yields CDR1 SGHTA and CDR2 FQGNSA. The CDR3 runs to 14 residues. The CDR3 is CASSLYSPGYGYTF. The CDR3 nucleotides are TGTGCCAGCAGCTTATACAGTCCTGGCTATGGCTACACCTTC.

The V and J genes are TRBV4-1 and TRBJ1-4; TRBD1 matches at 7 bases. The CDR3 consists of 16 residues. Germline V gives CDR1 MGHRA, CDR2 YSYEKL. The ends lost 0 bases at V and 8 bases at J; junction bases unmatched: 9. The CDR3 nucleotides read TGCGCCAGCAGCCAAGAATCCAGGGGGGTAGGAGAAAAACTGTTTTTT. The encoded protein is CASSQESRGVGEKLFF.

The CDR3 here is CASSYSDLGAINTEAFF. The CDR3, as DNA: TGTGCCAGCAGTTACTCGGATTTGGGGGCAATTAACACTGAAGCTTTCTTT. The chain links TRBV6-5 to TRBJ1-1, with a possible D match to TRBD1 (6 bases). The CDR3 is made up of 17 amino acids. V was cut by 0 bases and J by 2 bases, with 16 bases left in between. Germline V gene data show CDR1 as MNHEY and CDR2 as SVGAGI.

This clonotype was counted once. At one boundary the junction diverges from the germline segment, which might be a read error. This chain joins TRBV28 and TRBJ2-3; tentative D call: TRBD1 (6 bases). CDR1 is MDHEN, CDR2 SYDVKM, per germline. The CDR3 contains 17 residues. CDR3 sequence reads: CDSTKGDARYTTDTQYF. The CDR3 DNA is TGTGACAGCACTAAGGGGGACGCCCGGTATACCACAGATACGCAGTATTTT.

This clonotype has more than one count but fewer than ten. The chain combines TRBV4-1 with TRBJ1-6, with D possibly TRBD1 on 5 matching bases. The CDR3 sequence is 15 residues long. V was cut by 4 bases and J by 6 bases, with 13 bases left in between. Germline V gene sequence: CDR1 MGHRA, CDR2 YSYEKL. In DNA form, the CDR3 reads TGCGCCAGCAGCCCCGCTGGACACTCTAATTCACCCCTCCACTTT. Translated, it gives CASSPAGHSNSPLHF.

The rearrangement links TRBV6-1 to TRBJ1-6; 7 positions agree with TRBD1. With V trimmed by 4 bases and J by 7 bases, 7 bases remained unmatched. CDR3 length: 15 residues. CDR1 is MNHNS and CDR2 is SASEGT in the germline V gene. The CDR3 reads CASSAGTAGNSPLHF. The CDR3 DNA reads as TGTGCCAGCAGTGCGGGGACAGCCGGGAATTCACCCCTCCACTTT.

This clonotype has just a few counts. The chain links TRBV5-1 to TRBJ2-5; 8 bases align to TRBD2. There are 16 residues in the CDR3. The V and J ends lost 3 bases and 6 bases, in that order; junction bases with no gene match: 13. Germline V lookup: CDR1 SGHRS, CDR2 YFSETQ. The CDR3, as DNA: TGCGCCAGCAGCTCGCAAAGGGGTAGCGGGGAGAAGACCCAGTACTTC. The encoded protein is CASSSQRGSGEKTQYF.

As regards this clonotype: The junction does not match germline at one end; this may be a read error. The genes are TRBV4-1 and TRBJ2-2; D might be TRBD2 (5 bases). Per the germline V gene, CDR1 is MGHRA and CDR2 is YSYEKL. CDR3 size: 15 residues. The CDR3 loop is CASSSEVPGTGELFF. The CDR3 coding sequence is TGTGCCAGCAGCTCGGAGGTCCCCGGCACCGGGGAGCTGTTTTTT.

The gene calls are TRBV6-2 or TRBV6-3 and TRBJ2-1, with a tentative D call TRBD1 (6 bases). Germline CDR1 and CDR2: MNHEY and SVGEGT. This CDR3 has 15 amino acids. The V and J ends lost 11 bases and 8 bases respectively, with 25 bases between them. The CDR3 protein is CACNPGTNGEDEQFF. The CDR3 DNA reads TGTGCCTGCAACCCCGGGACAAACGGCGAAGATGAGCAGTTCTTC.

The V call is TRBV6-6, the J call TRBJ2-1; no firm D call. The CDR3 spans 16 residues. The germline V gene has CDR1 MNHNY and CDR2 SVGAGI (reference sequence). The V and J ends lost 0 bases and 4 bases respectively, with 13 bases between them. CDR3 coding DNA: TGTGCCAGCAGTTACTCGATTAGGCTCCTATACAATGAGCAGTTCTTC. It codes for CASSYSIRLLYNEQFF.

Concerning this clonotype: This sequence may be a read error, since a much larger clone differs from it by one base. The J gene is TRBJ1-4, the V gene TRBV7-6; no reliable D call. Germline-derived CDR1 and CDR2 are SGHVS and FNYEAQ. The CDR3 extends over 15 amino acids. For the CDR3, the DNA is TGTGTCAGCAGCTTAGTGGCCGCCAAGGGTGAAAAACTGTTTTTT. Translating gives CVSSLVAAKGEKLFF.

Many counts were recorded for this clonotype. The chain joins TRBV7-9 to TRBJ1-1; tentatively, D is TRBD1 (5 bases). Trimming removed 4 bases at V and 7 bases at J, with 7 bases between. The germline gives CDR1 SEHNR, CDR2 FQNEAQ (reference sequence). The CDR3 is made up of 11 amino acids. The CDR3, as DNA: TGTGCCAGCAGCTGGGGGGGTGAAGCTTTCTTT. Amino acids: CASSWGGEAFF.

The chain carries TRBV2 and TRBJ2-5; D possibly corresponds to TRBD2 (5 bases). The germline V and J ends were trimmed by 4 bases and 4 bases, with 10 bases remaining between them. The CDR3 covers 13 residues. Looked up from germline, CDR1 is SNHLY and CDR2 is FYNNEI. The CDR3 region has the DNA TGTGCCAGCAGTGCCGGGGTCGGAGAGACCCAGTACTTC. Residues: CASSAGVGETQYF.